These T cell receptor beta chains were read from a single sample in a study of blood T cell repertoires in COVID-19. Produced via immunoSEQ multiplex PCR; TCRdb's table is partial and in-frame only. The sample comprises roughly 99,000 clones, 70% to 80% of which are singletons, and roughly 18% rests with the top ten. Specimen: peripheral blood. These TCRs come from a woman at least 80 years old with active or convalescent COVID-19. CDR3s include the opening cysteine and the closing phenylalanine or tryptophan. D genes are given only for firm matches. The listing skips clone size in some rows; elsewhere it reads once, few, many or a size class.

V gene: TRBV5-4; J gene: TRBJ2-3; clone size: once; D gene: NA; CDR3 protein: CASSPGRDTQYF; CDR3 DNA: TGTGCCAGCAGCCCAGGGCGGGATACGCAGTATTTT
V gene: TRBV7-3; J gene: TRBJ2-1; clone size: NA; D gene: TRBD2; CDR3 protein: CASSSRGDYNEQFF; CDR3 DNA: TGTGCCAGCAGCTCTCGGGGGGACTACAATGAGCAGTTCTTC
V gene: TRBV14; J gene: TRBJ2-5; clone size: NA; D gene: TRBD1; CDR3 protein: CASSPRDSIETQYF; CDR3 DNA: TGTGCCAGCAGCCCCCGGGACAGTATAGAGACCCAGTACTTC
V gene: TRBV7-9; J gene: TRBJ1-1; clone size: NA; D gene: NA; CDR3 protein: CASSRELEAFF; CDR3 DNA: TGTGCCAGCTCCAGGGAGTTAGAAGCTTTCTTT
V gene: TRBV24-1; J gene: TRBJ2-3; clone size: NA; D gene: TRBD2; CDR3 protein: CATSGAREGITDTQYF; CDR3 DNA: TGTGCCACCAGTGGGGCGCGGGAGGGAATCACAGATACGCAGTATTTT
V gene: TRBV19; J gene: TRBJ2-7; clone size: few; D gene: NA; CDR3 protein: CASSIRQGSSEQYF; CDR3 DNA: TGTGCCAGTAGTATTCGCCAGGGAAGTAGCGAGCAGTACTTC
V gene: TRBV6-5; J gene: TRBJ2-6; clone size: NA; D gene: NA; CDR3 protein: CASRREGAGANVLTF; CDR3 DNA: TGTGCCAGCAGAAGAGAGGGGGCTGGGGCCAACGTCCTGACTTTC
V gene: TRBV2; J gene: TRBJ2-1; clone size: NA; D gene: TRBD2; CDR3 protein: CASSEPGLASYNEQFF; CDR3 DNA: TGTGCCAGCAGTGAACCGGGACTAGCATCCTACAATGAGCAGTTCTTC
V gene: TRBV29-1; J gene: TRBJ2-5; clone size: NA; D gene: TRBD2; CDR3 protein: CSVSRLGGETQYF; CDR3 DNA: TGCAGCGTTTCTCGGCTGGGAGGGGAGACCCAGTACTTC
V gene: TRBV10-3; J gene: TRBJ2-7; clone size: NA; D gene: NA; CDR3 protein: CAISETGYHEQYF; CDR3 DNA: TGTGCCATCAGTGAGACAGGTTACCACGAGCAGTACTTC
V gene: TRBV10-3; J gene: TRBJ1-5; clone size: NA; D gene: TRBD1; CDR3 protein: CAISDSDRGYQPQHF; CDR3 DNA: TGTGCCATCAGTGATTCGGACAGGGGGTATCAGCCCCAGCATTTT
V gene: TRBV19; J gene: TRBJ2-1; clone size: NA; D gene: NA; CDR3 protein: CASSIVGSLGQFF; CDR3 DNA: TGTGCCAGTAGTATAGTAGGCAGCCTAGGGCAGTTCTTC
V gene: TRBV7-2; J gene: TRBJ2-1; clone size: NA; D gene: NA; CDR3 protein: CASSLQFRQFF; CDR3 DNA: TGTGCCAGCAGCCTACAGTTTCGGCAGTTCTTC
V gene: TRBV29-1; J gene: TRBJ2-5; clone size: few; D gene: NA; CDR3 protein: CSVEDFRADRLETQYF; CDR3 DNA: TGCAGCGTTGAGGACTTCCGGGCCGACCGACTTGAGACCCAGTACTTC
V gene: TRBV5-4; J gene: TRBJ2-7; clone size: NA; D gene: TRBD2; CDR3 protein: CASSLVASGAYEQYF; CDR3 DNA: TGTGCCAGCAGCTTGGTTGCTAGCGGGGCCTACGAGCAGTACTTC
V gene: TRBV5-1; J gene: TRBJ2-7; clone size: NA; D gene: TRBD1; CDR3 protein: CASSLLQGDEQYF; CDR3 DNA: TGTGCCAGCAGCTTGTTACAGGGGGACGAGCAGTACTTC
V gene: TRBV4-2; J gene: TRBJ2-7; clone size: NA; D gene: TRBD2; CDR3 protein: CASSQDSSGTYEQYF; CDR3 DNA: TGTGCCAGCAGCCAAGATTCTAGCGGTACCTACGAGCAGTACTTC
V gene: TRBV7-3; J gene: TRBJ2-2; clone size: few; D gene: TRBD2; CDR3 protein: CASSFIAGGTGELFF; CDR3 DNA: TGTGCCAGCAGCTTCATAGCGGGAGGGACCGGGGAGCTGTTTTTT
V gene: TRBV5-1; J gene: TRBJ2-1; clone size: NA; D gene: NA; CDR3 protein: CASSLAMSSYNEQFF; CDR3 DNA: TGCGCCAGCAGCCTCGCTATGAGCTCCTACAATGAGCAGTTCTTC
V gene: TRBV29-1; J gene: TRBJ1-2; clone size: NA; D gene: NA; CDR3 protein: CSVYGGDRANYGYTF; CDR3 DNA: TGCAGCGTTTATGGAGGGGACCGAGCTAACTATGGCTACACCTTC
V gene: TRBV5-6; J gene: TRBJ2-3; clone size: NA; D gene: TRBD2; CDR3 protein: CASSLTSGAGTDTQYF; CDR3 DNA: TGTGCCAGCAGCTTGACTAGCGGGGCGGGCACAGATACGCAGTATTTT
V gene: TRBV5-1; J gene: TRBJ2-2; clone size: NA; D gene: TRBD2; CDR3 protein: CASSLAGGPPGELFF; CDR3 DNA: TGCGCCAGCAGCTTGGCGGGAGGGCCTCCCGGGGAGCTGTTTTTT
V gene: TRBV19; J gene: TRBJ2-3; clone size: few; D gene: TRBD1; CDR3 protein: CASSNTGEDTQYF; CDR3 DNA: TGTGCCAGTAGTAACACAGGGGAGGATACGCAGTATTTT
V gene: TRBV6-5; J gene: TRBJ2-2; clone size: NA; D gene: TRBD2; CDR3 protein: CASRPVGTKSGELFF; CDR3 DNA: TGTGCCAGCAGACCAGTCGGGACTAAATCCGGGGAGCTGTTTTTT
V gene: TRBV5-6; J gene: TRBJ2-6; clone size: NA; D gene: NA; CDR3 protein: CASSLVFGSSRSGANVLTF; CDR3 DNA: TGTGCCAGCAGCTTGGTTTTCGGGTCCTCCCGCTCTGGGGCCAACGTCCTGACTTTC
V gene: TRBV6-5; J gene: TRBJ1-5; clone size: NA; D gene: NA; CDR3 protein: CASRGVPADQPQHF; CDR3 DNA: TGTGCCAGCAGGGGAGTCCCGGCGGATCAGCCCCAGCATTTT
V gene: TRBV9; J gene: TRBJ2-7; clone size: NA; D gene: NA; CDR3 protein: CASSVGSSSYEQYF; CDR3 DNA: TGTGCCAGCAGCGTAGGATCCAGTTCCTACGAGCAGTACTTC
V gene: TRBV5-1; J gene: TRBJ2-1; clone size: NA; D gene: TRBD2; CDR3 protein: CASSLIARGLIHEQFF; CDR3 DNA: TGCGCCAGCAGCTTGATAGCGCGGGGGTTAATCCATGAGCAGTTCTTC
V gene: TRBV10-3; J gene: TRBJ1-6; clone size: NA; D gene: NA; CDR3 protein: CAISETGTHYNSPLHF; CDR3 DNA: TGTGCCATCAGTGAAACCGGGACACATTATAATTCACCCCTCCACTTT
V gene: TRBV11-2; J gene: TRBJ2-1; clone size: NA; D gene: TRBD2; CDR3 protein: CASSSPLAGAVNEQFF; CDR3 DNA: TGTGCCAGCAGCTCCCCTTTAGCGGGAGCAGTAAATGAGCAGTTCTTC
V gene: TRBV9; J gene: TRBJ1-1; clone size: NA; D gene: NA; CDR3 protein: CASSVAAGEGYGDTEAFF; CDR3 DNA: TGTGCCAGCAGCGTAGCAGCAGGGGAGGGGTATGGCGACACTGAAGCTTTCTTT
V gene: TRBV5-1; J gene: TRBJ2-3; clone size: NA; D gene: TRBD2; CDR3 protein: CTSSSGSATDTQYF; CDR3 DNA: TGCACCAGCAGCAGCGGGAGCGCAACAGATACGCAGTATTTT
V gene: TRBV6-6; J gene: TRBJ1-2; clone size: NA; D gene: TRBD1; CDR3 protein: CASSPTGVNGYTF; CDR3 DNA: TGTGCCAGCAGTCCGACAGGGGTGAATGGCTACACCTTC
V gene: TRBV5-1; J gene: TRBJ2-3; clone size: once; D gene: TRBD2; CDR3 protein: CASTPGLDTDTQYF; CDR3 DNA: TGTGCCAGCACCCCGGGACTAGACACAGATACGCAGTATTTT
V gene: TRBV6-5; J gene: TRBJ2-7; clone size: NA; D gene: TRBD1; CDR3 protein: CATVQGARHEQYF; CDR3 DNA: TGTGCCACCGTCCAGGGGGCGCGGCACGAGCAGTACTTC
V gene: TRBV19; J gene: TRBJ2-5; clone size: NA; D gene: NA; CDR3 protein: CASSADTQETQYF; CDR3 DNA: TGTGCCAGTAGTGCGGACACTCAAGAGACCCAGTACTTC
V gene: TRBV5-1; J gene: TRBJ2-1; clone size: few; D gene: NA; CDR3 protein: CASSLGARRASSYNEQFF; CDR3 DNA: TGCGCCAGCAGCTTGGGTGCCCGGCGGGCTAGCTCCTACAATGAGCAGTTCTTC
V gene: TRBV27; J gene: TRBJ2-7; clone size: NA; D gene: NA; CDR3 protein: CASRRDSGTPNYEQYF; CDR3 DNA: TGTGCCAGCAGGAGAGACTCAGGGACTCCGAACTACGAGCAGTACTTC
V gene: TRBV5-4; J gene: TRBJ1-2; clone size: NA; D gene: NA; CDR3 protein: CASSLVSGVRGYTF; CDR3 DNA: TGTGCCAGCAGCTTGGTTTCGGGGGTTCGCGGCTACACCTTC
V gene: TRBV3-1/TRBV3-2; J gene: TRBJ2-7; clone size: NA; D gene: NA; CDR3 protein: CASSQASTNYEQYF; CDR3 DNA: TGTGCCAGCAGCCAAGCGTCGACTAACTACGAGCAGTACTTC
V gene: TRBV5-1; J gene: TRBJ1-1; clone size: once; D gene: NA; CDR3 protein: CASSLPQGSGTEAFF; CDR3 DNA: TGTGCCAGCAGTTTGCCCCAGGGGTCGGGCACTGAAGCTTTCTTT
V gene: TRBV6-4; J gene: TRBJ2-3; clone size: many; D gene: TRBD2; CDR3 protein: CASSTAAGGLNTQYF; CDR3 DNA: TGTGCCAGCAGTACTGCGGCGGGAGGGTTAAATACGCAGTATTTT
V gene: TRBV27; J gene: TRBJ2-7; clone size: NA; D gene: TRBD1; CDR3 protein: CASRPGQVAYEQYF; CDR3 DNA: TGTGCCAGCAGACCGGGACAGGTTGCCTACGAGCAGTACTTC
V gene: TRBV5-1; J gene: TRBJ2-1; clone size: NA; D gene: TRBD2; CDR3 protein: CASTPSGSLTEQFF; CDR3 DNA: TGCGCCAGCACCCCTAGCGGGAGCTTGACTGAGCAGTTCTTC
V gene: TRBV7-9; J gene: TRBJ2-7; clone size: NA; D gene: NA; CDR3 protein: CASSPTGTHEQYF; CDR3 DNA: TGTGCCAGCAGCCCAACAGGGACCCACGAGCAGTACTTC
V gene: TRBV28; J gene: TRBJ2-1; clone size: NA; D gene: TRBD2; CDR3 protein: CASRGLWGLAGRENEQFF; CDR3 DNA: TGTGCCAGCAGGGGTCTATGGGGACTAGCGGGAAGAGAGAATGAGCAGTTCTTC
V gene: TRBV6-5; J gene: TRBJ1-1; clone size: few; D gene: NA; CDR3 protein: CASRRGGNTEAFF; CDR3 DNA: TGTGCCAGCAGGAGGGGGGGGAACACTGAAGCTTTCTTT
V gene: TRBV7-9; J gene: TRBJ1-5; clone size: NA; D gene: TRBD1; CDR3 protein: CASSLGQGGSNQPQHF; CDR3 DNA: TGTGCCAGCAGTCTGGGACAGGGCGGTAGCAATCAGCCCCAGCATTTT
V gene: TRBV7-3; J gene: TRBJ2-2; clone size: NA; D gene: NA; CDR3 protein: CASSLTGADYGELFF; CDR3 DNA: TGTGCCAGCAGCTTAACGGGCGCAGATTACGGGGAGCTGTTTTTT
V gene: TRBV5-4; J gene: TRBJ2-7; clone size: NA; D gene: TRBD2; CDR3 protein: CASSLTSDAYEQYF; CDR3 DNA: TGTGCCAGCAGCTTGACTAGCGACGCCTACGAGCAGTACTTC
V gene: TRBV27; J gene: TRBJ1-5; clone size: NA; D gene: NA; CDR3 protein: CASRLGAAGEPQHF; CDR3 DNA: TGTGCCAGCCGTTTAGGGGCCGCAGGGGAGCCCCAGCATTTT
V gene: TRBV7-9; J gene: TRBJ2-5; clone size: NA; D gene: TRBD2; CDR3 protein: CASSSGSGGETQYF; CDR3 DNA: TGTGCCAGCAGCTCGGGTAGCGGGGGGGAGACCCAGTACTTC
V gene: TRBV6-5; J gene: TRBJ2-1; clone size: NA; D gene: TRBD2; CDR3 protein: CASSYLAGEVYNEQFF; CDR3 DNA: TGTGCCAGCAGTTACCTAGCGGGAGAGGTATACAATGAGCAGTTCTTC
V gene: TRBV30; J gene: TRBJ1-1; clone size: once; D gene: TRBD1; CDR3 protein: CAWSVRGPGTEAFF; CDR3 DNA: TGTGCCTGGAGTGTCAGGGGGCCGGGCACTGAAGCTTTCTTT
V gene: TRBV10-3; J gene: TRBJ2-1; clone size: NA; D gene: TRBD1; CDR3 protein: CAISDRTGSYEQFF; CDR3 DNA: TGTGCCATCAGTGATAGGACAGGGAGCTATGAGCAGTTCTTC
V gene: TRBV4-3; J gene: TRBJ2-3; clone size: once; D gene: NA; CDR3 protein: CASSQGGEGTDTQYF; CDR3 DNA: TGCGCCAGCAGCCAAGGGGGCGAAGGCACAGATACGCAGTATTTT
V gene: TRBV19; J gene: TRBJ1-5; clone size: once; D gene: NA; CDR3 protein: CASSRTWTGREPQHF; CDR3 DNA: TGTGCCAGTAGTCGAACCTGGACTGGTAGGGAGCCCCAGCATTTT
V gene: TRBV2; J gene: TRBJ2-2; clone size: NA; D gene: NA; CDR3 protein: CASRDDSITGELFF; CDR3 DNA: TGTGCCAGCAGGGACGACAGTATTACCGGGGAGCTGTTTTTT
V gene: TRBV30; J gene: TRBJ1-3; clone size: NA; D gene: NA; CDR3 protein: CAWSRGGRDLFSGNTIYF; CDR3 DNA: TGTGCCTGGTCTAGGGGGGGGCGCGATTTATTTTCTGGAAACACCATATATTTT
V gene: TRBV6-1; J gene: TRBJ1-2; clone size: NA; D gene: TRBD1; CDR3 protein: CASSEAWTGGGYTF; CDR3 DNA: TGTGCCAGCAGTGAAGCTTGGACAGGGGGTGGCTACACCTTC